Presented here are 2 T cell receptor beta chains from one specimen sequenced in a study of cytomegalovirus exposure and HLA in healthy donors (dated by TCRdb to the late 2010s). Libraries were constructed by the immunoSEQ multiplex PCR assay. For the multiplex PCR, a mixture combining 60 forward primers for TCR Vbeta segments and 13 reverse primers for TCR Jbeta segments was used. The clones in this table, taken by TCRdb from immuneACCESS, are in-frame only. Not every clone is retained; where verified, under half of the shortfall comes from an unresolved V gene, and the cause of the rest is unknown. For this sample the table gives 120,000 or so clones, of which about 80% were detected only once. The biggest ten clones account for 7.5% to 9.5% of the sample. Sequenced: PBMCs. These receptors were collected from a man aged 25 to 45 in good health and CMV-seropositive.

This sequence joins TRBV6-5 and TRBJ1-1; D gene unclear. This CDR3 comprises 14 residues. V lost 5 bases and J 0 bases, leaving 10 bases between the germline ends. The V gene's germline CDR1 is MNHEY and CDR2 SVGAGI. In DNA form, the CDR3 reads TGTGCCAGCAGTCAGTACCGCTTGAACACTGAAGCTTTCTTT. Translating gives CASSQYRLNTEAFF.

The chain recombines TRBV4-1 with TRBJ1-5; D remains unclear. Trimming stripped 5 bases from V and 2 bases from J, with 16 bases between. The CDR3 is 16 residues long. The germline CDR1 and CDR2 sequences are MGHRA and YSYEKL. The CDR3 is CASSVHPERGNQPQHF. For the CDR3, the DNA is TGCGCCAGCAGCGTACATCCAGAGCGGGGCAATCAGCCCCAGCATTTT.